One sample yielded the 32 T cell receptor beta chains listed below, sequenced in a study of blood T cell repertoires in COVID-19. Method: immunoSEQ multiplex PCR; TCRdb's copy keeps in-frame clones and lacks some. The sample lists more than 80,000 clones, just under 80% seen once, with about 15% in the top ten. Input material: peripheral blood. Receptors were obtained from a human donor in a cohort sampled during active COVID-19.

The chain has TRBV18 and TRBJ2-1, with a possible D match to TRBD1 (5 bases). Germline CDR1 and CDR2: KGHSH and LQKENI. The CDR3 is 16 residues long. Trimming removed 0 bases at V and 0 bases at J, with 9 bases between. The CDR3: CASSPPRQSSYNEQFF. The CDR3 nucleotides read TGTGCCAGCTCACCACCTCGACAGAGCTCCTACAATGAGCAGTTCTTC.

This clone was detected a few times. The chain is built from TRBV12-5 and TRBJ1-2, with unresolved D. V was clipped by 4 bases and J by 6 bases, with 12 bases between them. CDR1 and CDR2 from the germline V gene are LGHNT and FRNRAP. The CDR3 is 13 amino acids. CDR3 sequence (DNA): TGTGCTAGTGGTTCTGGAGGCAAGGATGGCTACACCTTC. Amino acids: CASGSGGKDGYTF.

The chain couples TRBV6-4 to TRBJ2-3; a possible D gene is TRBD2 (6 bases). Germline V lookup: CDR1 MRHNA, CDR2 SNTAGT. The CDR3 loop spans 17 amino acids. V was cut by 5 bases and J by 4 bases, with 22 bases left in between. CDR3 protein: CASSTNPFGGVADTQYF. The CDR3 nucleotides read TGTGCCAGCAGTACGAATCCTTTCGGAGGGGTAGCAGATACGCAGTATTTT.

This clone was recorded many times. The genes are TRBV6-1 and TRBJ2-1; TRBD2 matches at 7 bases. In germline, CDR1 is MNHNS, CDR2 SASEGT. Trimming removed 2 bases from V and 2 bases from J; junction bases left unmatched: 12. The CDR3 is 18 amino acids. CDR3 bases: TGTGCCAGCAGTGAATACGGGCGGCTAGCGGTACCCTACAATGAGCAGTTCTTC. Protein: CASSEYGRLAVPYNEQFF.

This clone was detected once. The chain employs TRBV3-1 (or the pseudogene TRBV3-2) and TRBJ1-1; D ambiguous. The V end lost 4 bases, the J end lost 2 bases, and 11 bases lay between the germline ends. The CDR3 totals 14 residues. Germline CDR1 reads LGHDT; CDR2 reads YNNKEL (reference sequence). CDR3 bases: TGTGCCAGCAGCCTAGGCGGGATAAACACTGAAGCTTTCTTT. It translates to CASSLGGINTEAFF.

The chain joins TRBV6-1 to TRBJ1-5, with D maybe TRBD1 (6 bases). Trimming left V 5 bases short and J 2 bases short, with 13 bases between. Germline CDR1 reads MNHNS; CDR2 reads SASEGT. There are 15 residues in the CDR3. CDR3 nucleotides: TGTGCCAGCAGTACCCAAAACAGGGGCAATCAGCCCCAGCATTTT. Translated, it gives CASSTQNRGNQPQHF.

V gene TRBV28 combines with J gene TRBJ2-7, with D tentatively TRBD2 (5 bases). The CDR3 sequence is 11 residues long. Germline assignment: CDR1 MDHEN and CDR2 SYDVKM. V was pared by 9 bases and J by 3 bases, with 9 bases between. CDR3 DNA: TGTGCCAGTGGAGGAGACTACGAGCAGTACTTC. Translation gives CASGGDYEQYF.

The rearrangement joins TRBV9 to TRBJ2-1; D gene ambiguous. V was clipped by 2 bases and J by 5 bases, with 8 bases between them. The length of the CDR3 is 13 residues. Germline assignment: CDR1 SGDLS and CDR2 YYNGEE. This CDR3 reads CASSVMPDNEQFF. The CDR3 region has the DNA TGTGCCAGCAGCGTCATGCCGGACAATGAGCAGTTCTTC. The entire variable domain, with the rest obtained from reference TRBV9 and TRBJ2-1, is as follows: DSGVTQTPKHLITATGQRVTLRCSPRSGDLSVYWYQQSLDQGLQFLIQYYNGEERAKGNILERFSAQQFPDLHSELNLSSLELGDSALYFCASSVMPDNEQFFGPGTRLTVL.

CDR3 coding DNA: TGTGCCAGCAGCCAGTCAGGGGGCACTGAAGCTTTCTTT. Its translation: CASSQSGGTEAFF. The rearrangement links TRBV27 to TRBJ1-1; 7 bases match TRBD1. The CDR3 consists of 13 residues. V dropped 6 bases and J dropped 4; count of bases not matched to a gene: 5. The germline V gene has CDR1 MNHEY and CDR2 SMNVEV (reference sequence).

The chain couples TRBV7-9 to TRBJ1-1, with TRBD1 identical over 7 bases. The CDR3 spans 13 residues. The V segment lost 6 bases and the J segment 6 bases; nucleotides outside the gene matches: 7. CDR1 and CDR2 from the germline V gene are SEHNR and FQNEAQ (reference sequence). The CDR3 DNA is TGTGCCAGCAGGGAGGGGGCGGCTCCTGAAGCTTTCTTT. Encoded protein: CASREGAAPEAFF.

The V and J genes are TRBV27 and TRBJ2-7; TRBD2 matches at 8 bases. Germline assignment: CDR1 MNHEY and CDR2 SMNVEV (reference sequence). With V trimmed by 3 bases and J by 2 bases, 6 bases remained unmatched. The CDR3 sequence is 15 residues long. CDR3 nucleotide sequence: TGTGCCAGCAGTTTGGTGGCGGGAGGCCCCTACGAGCAGTACTTC. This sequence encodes CASSLVAGGPYEQYF.

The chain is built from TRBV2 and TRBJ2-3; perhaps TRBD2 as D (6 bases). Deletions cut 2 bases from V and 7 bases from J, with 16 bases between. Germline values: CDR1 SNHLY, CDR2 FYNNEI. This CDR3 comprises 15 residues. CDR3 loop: CASSELSGVEHTQYF. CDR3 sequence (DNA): TGTGCCAGCAGTGAACTGTCGGGGGTGGAACATACGCAGTATTTT.

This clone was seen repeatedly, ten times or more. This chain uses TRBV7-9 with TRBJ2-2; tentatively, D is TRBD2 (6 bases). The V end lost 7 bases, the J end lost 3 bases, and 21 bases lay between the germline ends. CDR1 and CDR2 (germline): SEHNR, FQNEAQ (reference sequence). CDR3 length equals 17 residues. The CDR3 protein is CASNTLSREKYTGELFF. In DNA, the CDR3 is TGTGCCAGCAACACCCTTTCCCGGGAGAAGTACACCGGGGAGCTGTTTTTT. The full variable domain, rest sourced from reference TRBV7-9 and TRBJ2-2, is DTGVSQNPRHKITKRGQNVTFRCDPISEHNRLYWYRQTLGQGPEFLTYFQNEAQLEKSRLLSDRFSAERPKGSFSTLEIQRTEQGDSAMYLCASNTLSREKYTGELFFGEGSRLTVL.

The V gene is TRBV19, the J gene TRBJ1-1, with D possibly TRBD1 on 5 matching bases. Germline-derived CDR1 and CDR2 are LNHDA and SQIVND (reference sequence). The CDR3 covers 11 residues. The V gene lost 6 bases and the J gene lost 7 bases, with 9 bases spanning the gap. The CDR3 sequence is CASRVGVEAFF. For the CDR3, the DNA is TGTGCCAGTAGAGTAGGGGTTGAAGCTTTCTTT.

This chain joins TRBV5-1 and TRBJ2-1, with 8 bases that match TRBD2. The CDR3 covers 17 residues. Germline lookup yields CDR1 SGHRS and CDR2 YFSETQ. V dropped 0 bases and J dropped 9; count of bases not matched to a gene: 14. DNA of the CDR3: TGCGCCAGCAGCTTGGCCGAGGCGGGGGGCCGGTATGCTGAGCAGTTCTTC. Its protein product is CASSLAEAGGRYAEQFF.

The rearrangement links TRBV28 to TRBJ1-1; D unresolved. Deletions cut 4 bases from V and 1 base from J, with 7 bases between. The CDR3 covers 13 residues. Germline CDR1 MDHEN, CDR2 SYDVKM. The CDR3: CASSWAANTEAFF. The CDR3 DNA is TGTGCCAGCAGTTGGGCTGCGAACACTGAAGCTTTCTTT.

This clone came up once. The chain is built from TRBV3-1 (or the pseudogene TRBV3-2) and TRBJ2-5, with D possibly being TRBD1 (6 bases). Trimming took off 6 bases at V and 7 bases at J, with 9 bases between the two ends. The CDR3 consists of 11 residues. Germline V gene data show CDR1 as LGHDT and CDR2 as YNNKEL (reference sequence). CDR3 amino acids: CASRVQGTQYF. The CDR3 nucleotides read TGTGCCAGCAGAGTACAGGGGACCCAGTACTTC.

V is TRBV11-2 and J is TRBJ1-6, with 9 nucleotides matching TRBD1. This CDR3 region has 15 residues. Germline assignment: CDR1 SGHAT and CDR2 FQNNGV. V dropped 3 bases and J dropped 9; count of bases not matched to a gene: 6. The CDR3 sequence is CASSLDRGFSSPLHF. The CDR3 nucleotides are TGTGCCAGCAGCTTGGACAGGGGCTTTAGTTCACCCCTCCACTTT. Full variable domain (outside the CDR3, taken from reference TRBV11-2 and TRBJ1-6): EAGVAQSPRYKIIEKRQSVAFWCNPISGHATLYWYQQILGQGPKLLIQFQNNGVVDDSQLPKDRFSAERLKGVDSTLKIQPAKLEDSAVYLCASSLDRGFSSPLHFGNGTRLTVT.

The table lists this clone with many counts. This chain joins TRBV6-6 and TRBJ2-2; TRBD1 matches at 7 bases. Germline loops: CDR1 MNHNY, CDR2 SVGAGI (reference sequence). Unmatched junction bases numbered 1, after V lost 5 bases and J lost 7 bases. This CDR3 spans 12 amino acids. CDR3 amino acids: CASSAGGGELFF. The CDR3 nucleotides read TGTGCCAGCAGTGCAGGGGGCGGGGAGCTGTTTTTT.

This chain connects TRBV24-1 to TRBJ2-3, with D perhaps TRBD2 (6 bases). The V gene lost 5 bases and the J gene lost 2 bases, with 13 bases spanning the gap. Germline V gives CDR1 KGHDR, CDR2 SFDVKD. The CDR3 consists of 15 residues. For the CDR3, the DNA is TGTGCCACCAGTGTCGGTCTAGCGCTCACAGATACGCAGTATTTT. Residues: CATSVGLALTDTQYF.

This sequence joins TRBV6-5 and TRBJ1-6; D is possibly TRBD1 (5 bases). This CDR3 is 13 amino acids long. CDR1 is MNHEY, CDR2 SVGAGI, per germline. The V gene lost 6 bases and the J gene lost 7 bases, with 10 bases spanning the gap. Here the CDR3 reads CASRTAFNSPLHF. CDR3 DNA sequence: TGTGCCAGCAGGACAGCCTTCAATTCACCCCTCCACTTT.

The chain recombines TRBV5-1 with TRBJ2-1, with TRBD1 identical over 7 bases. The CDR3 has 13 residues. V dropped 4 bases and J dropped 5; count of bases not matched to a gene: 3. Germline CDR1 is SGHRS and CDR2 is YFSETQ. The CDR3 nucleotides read TGCGCCAGCAGCCGCGACAGGGACAATGAGCAGTTCTTC. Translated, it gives CASSRDRDNEQFF.

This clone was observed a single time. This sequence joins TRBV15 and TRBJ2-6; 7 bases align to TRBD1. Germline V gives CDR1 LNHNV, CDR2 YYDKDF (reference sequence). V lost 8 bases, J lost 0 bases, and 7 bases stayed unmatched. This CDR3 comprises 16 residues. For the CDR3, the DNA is TGTGCCACCTCATTCGGGACAGCCTCTGGGGCCAACGTCCTGACTTTC. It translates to CATSFGTASGANVLTF.

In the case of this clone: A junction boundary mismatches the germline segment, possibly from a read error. The CDR3 DNA sequence: TGTGCCAGCACCCTCAGGAAGGGGGACTATGGCCACACCTTC. Translated, it gives CASTLRKGDYGHTF. The chain couples TRBV7-2 to TRBJ1-2; tentatively, D is TRBD1 (6 bases). This CDR3 spans 14 amino acids. Germline values: CDR1 SGHTA, CDR2 FQGNSA.

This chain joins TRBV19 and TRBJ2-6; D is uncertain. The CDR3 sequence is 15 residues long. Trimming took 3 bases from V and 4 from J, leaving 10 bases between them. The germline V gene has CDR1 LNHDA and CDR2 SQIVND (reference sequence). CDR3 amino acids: CASSITGYGANVLTF. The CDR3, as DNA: TGTGCCAGTAGTATTACCGGGTACGGGGCCAACGTCCTGACTTTC.

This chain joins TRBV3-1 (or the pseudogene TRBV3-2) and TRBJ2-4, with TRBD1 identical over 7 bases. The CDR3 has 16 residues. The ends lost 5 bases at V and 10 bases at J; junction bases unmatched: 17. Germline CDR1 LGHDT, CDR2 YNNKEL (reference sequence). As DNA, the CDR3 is TGTGCCAGCAGCAGAAGAACCGGGACAGCGGCTGAAATTCAGTACTTC. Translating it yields CASSRRTGTAAEIQYF.

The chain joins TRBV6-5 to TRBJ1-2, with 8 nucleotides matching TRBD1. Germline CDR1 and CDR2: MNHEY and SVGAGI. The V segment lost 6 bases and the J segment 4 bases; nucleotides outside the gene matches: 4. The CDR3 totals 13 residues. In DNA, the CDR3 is TGTGCCAGCAGAACAGGGGGACGCTATGGCTACACCTTC. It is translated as CASRTGGRYGYTF.

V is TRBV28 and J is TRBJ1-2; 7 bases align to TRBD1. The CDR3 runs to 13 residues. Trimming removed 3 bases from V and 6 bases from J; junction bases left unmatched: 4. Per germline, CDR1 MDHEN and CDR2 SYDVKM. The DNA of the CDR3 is TGTGCCAGCAGTTTCGGACAGGTGGATGGCTACACCTTC. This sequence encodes CASSFGQVDGYTF.

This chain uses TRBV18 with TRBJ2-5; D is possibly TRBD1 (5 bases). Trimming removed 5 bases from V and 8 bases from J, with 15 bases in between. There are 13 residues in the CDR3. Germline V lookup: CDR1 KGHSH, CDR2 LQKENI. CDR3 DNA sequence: TGTGCCAGCTCAGACCGGGTTCAGGGTACCCAGTACTTC. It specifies CASSDRVQGTQYF.

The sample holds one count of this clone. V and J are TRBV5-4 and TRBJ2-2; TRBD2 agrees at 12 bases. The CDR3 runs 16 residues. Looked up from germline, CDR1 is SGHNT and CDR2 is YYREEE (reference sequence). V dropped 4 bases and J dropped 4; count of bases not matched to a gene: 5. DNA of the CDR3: TGTGCCAGCAGCGGACCGACTAGCGGGGGCACCGGGGAGCTGTTTTTT. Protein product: CASSGPTSGGTGELFF.

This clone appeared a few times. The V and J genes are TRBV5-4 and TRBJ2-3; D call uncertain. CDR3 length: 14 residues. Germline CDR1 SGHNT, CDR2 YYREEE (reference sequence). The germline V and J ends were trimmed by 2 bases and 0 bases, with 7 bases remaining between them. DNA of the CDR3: TGTGCCAGCAGCTTTGGCCCAAGCACAGATACGCAGTATTTT. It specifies CASSFGPSTDTQYF.

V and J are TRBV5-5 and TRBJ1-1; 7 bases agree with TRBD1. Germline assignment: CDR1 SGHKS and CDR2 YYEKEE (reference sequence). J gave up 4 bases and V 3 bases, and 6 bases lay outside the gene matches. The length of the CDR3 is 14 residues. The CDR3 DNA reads TGTGCCAGCAGCTCGACAGGGAGGAGCACTGAAGCTTTCTTT. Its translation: CASSSTGRSTEAFF.